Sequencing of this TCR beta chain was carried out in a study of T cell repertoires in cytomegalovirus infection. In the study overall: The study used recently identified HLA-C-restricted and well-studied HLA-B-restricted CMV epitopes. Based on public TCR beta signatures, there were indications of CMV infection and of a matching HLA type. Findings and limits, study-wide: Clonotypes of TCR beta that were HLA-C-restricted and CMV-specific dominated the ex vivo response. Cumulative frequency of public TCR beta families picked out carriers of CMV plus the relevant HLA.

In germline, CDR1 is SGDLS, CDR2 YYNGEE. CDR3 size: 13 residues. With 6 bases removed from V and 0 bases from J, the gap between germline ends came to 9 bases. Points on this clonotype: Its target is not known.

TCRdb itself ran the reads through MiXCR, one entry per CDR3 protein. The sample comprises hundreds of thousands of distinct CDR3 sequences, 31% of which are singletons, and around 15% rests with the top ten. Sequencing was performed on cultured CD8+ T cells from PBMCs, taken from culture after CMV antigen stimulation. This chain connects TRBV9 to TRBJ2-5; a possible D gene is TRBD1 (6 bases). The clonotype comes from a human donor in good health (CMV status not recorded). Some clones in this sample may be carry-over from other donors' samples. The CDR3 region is CASTGANQETQYF. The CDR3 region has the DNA TGTGCCAGCACAGGGGCGAACCAAGAGACCCAGTACTTC. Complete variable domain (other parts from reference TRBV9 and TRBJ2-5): DSGVTQTPKHLITATGQRVTLRCSPRSGDLSVYWYQQSLDQGLQFLIQYYNGEERAKGNILERFSAQQFPDLHSELNLSSLELGDSALYFCASTGANQETQYFGPGTRLLVL.